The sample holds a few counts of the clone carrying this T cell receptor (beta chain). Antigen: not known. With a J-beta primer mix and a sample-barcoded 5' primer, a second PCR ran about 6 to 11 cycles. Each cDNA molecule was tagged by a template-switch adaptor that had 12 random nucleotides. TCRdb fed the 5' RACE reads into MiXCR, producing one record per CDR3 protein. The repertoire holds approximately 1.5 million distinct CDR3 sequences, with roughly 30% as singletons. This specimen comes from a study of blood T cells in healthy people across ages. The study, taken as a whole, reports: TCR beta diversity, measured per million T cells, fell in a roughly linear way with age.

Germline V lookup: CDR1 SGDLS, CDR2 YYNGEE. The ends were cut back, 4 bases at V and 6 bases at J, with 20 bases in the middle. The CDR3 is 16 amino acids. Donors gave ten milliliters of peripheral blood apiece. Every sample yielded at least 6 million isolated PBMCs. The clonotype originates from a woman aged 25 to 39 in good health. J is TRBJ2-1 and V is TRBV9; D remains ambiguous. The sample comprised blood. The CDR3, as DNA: TGTGCCAGCAGCCCACCGCTAGGCCCAGGTGGCAATGAGCAGTTCTTC. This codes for CASSPPLGPGGNEQFF. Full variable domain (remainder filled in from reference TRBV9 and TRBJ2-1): DSGVTQTPKHLITATGQRVTLRCSPRSGDLSVYWYQQSLDQGLQFLIQYYNGEERAKGNILERFSAQQFPDLHSELNLSSLELGDSALYFCASSPPLGPGGNEQFFGPGTRLTVL.